This T cell receptor (beta chain) was sequenced for a study of blood T cell repertoires in COVID-19. Overall study: Researchers got acute and convalescent COVID-19 samples from the United States, Italy and Spain. PBMCs, B-cell-depleted T cells, or T cells were the source of the cDNA or gDNA that made up the material.

Participants were aged about 18 to 90 years, lived in 24 US areas, and enrolled virtually. In the original processing: Estimated nucleated cell counts came from reference gene primer amplification. The data were produced by immunoSEQ multiplex PCR, yet TCRdb's version contains in-frame clones alone and is incomplete. The V and J calls and clone size come from that table; D and trimming were worked out from the DNA. The sample lists a few hundred thousand clones; about 87% were seen once. Germline V gene data show CDR1 as SGHTA and CDR2 as FQGTGA. After removal of 5 bases from V and 4 bases from J, the junction contained 9 bases not matched to a gene. The CDR3 totals 16 residues.

This chain joins TRBV7-3 and TRBJ2-1, with 9 bases identical to TRBD2. This sequence was found in a woman in her forties or fifties who had recovered from COVID-19. Sequenced: PBMCs or T cells enriched from blood (not recorded which). CDR3 nucleotide sequence: TGTGCCAGCAGCCCCGCGGGAGGGGTTATGTACAATGAGCAGTTCTTC. Amino acid sequence: CASSPAGGVMYNEQFF. Looking up the rest from reference TRBV7-3 and TRBJ2-1 gives the full variable domain: GAGVSQTPSNKVTEKGKYVELRCDPISGHTALYWYRQSLGQGPEFLIYFQGTGAADDSGLPNDRFFAVRPEGSVSTLKIQRTERGDSAVYLCASSPAGGVMYNEQFFGPGTRLTVL.